The 5 T cell receptor beta chains given below trace back to one sample, sequenced in a study of beta chain features in type 1 diabetes. cDNA synthesis used the whole RNA isolate, giving expressed TCRB sequences. Sequencing was performed with immunoSEQ multiplex PCR; in TCRdb, only in-frame clones are kept and a portion is missing. The sample has hundreds of thousands of clones; 14% are singletons. What was sequenced was central memory CD4+ T cells from blood. Every receptor here comes from a young man in good health.

This clone occurred many times. Other DNA sequences in this sample translate to the same CDR3. J is TRBJ2-3 and V is TRBV7-9; possible D gene TRBD2, 5 bases. The CDR3 totals 14 residues. Per germline, CDR1 SEHNR and CDR2 FQNEAQ (reference sequence). V lost 1 base and J 0 bases, leaving 5 bases between the germline ends. The CDR3 spells CASSLGTSTDTQYF. The CDR3 DNA reads as TGTGCCAGCAGCTTAGGGACTAGCACAGATACGCAGTATTTT.

This clone was counted only a few times. The J gene is TRBJ2-2, the V gene TRBV6-5; TRBD2 matches 13 bases. The CDR3 consists of 15 residues. V shed 5 bases, J shed 6 bases, and the junction held 3 bases outside the gene matches. The germline gives CDR1 MNHEY, CDR2 SVGAGI. The CDR3 spells CASSATSGGPGELFF. CDR3 nucleotides: TGTGCCAGCAGTGCGACTAGCGGGGGGCCCGGGGAGCTGTTTTTT.

In this sample, this clone turned up many times. The chain recombines TRBV18 with TRBJ2-3, with D perhaps being TRBD1 or TRBD2 (5 bases each). The length of the CDR3 is 19 residues. V shed 6 bases and J shed 11 bases, with 36 bases lying between them. The germline V gene encodes CDR1 KGHSH and CDR2 LQKENI. Here the CDR3 reads CASSHRTSYNTAGFEGQYF. The DNA for the CDR3 is TGTGCCAGCTCGCATCGGACATCCTATAACACCGCCGGCTTTGAGGGGCAGTATTTT.

This CDR3 reads CSVDSSGTGEDTQYF. In nucleotides, the CDR3 is TGCAGCGTCGATAGCTCCGGGACAGGGGAAGATACGCAGTATTTT. The chain has TRBV29-1 and TRBJ2-3; 10 bases are shared with TRBD1. From germline, CDR1 is SQVTM and CDR2 ANQGSEA. The junction had 11 bases not matched to a gene; V was cut back by 6 bases and J by 5 bases. This CDR3 contains 15 residues.

The chain has TRBV29-1 and TRBJ1-2, with no clear D. There are 12 residues in the CDR3. V gave up 3 bases and J gave up 6 bases, with 11 bases separating them. Germline lookup yields CDR1 SQVTM and CDR2 ANQGSEA. CDR3 DNA sequence: TGCAGCGTTGAGAATGTGGGAGATGGCTACACCTTC. Translating gives CSVENVGDGYTF.